One and the same sample provided the 16 T cell receptor beta chains below, sequenced in a study of control samples from healthy donors and cancer patients. The repertoire was sequenced with immunoSEQ multiplex PCR; TCRdb's copy has only in-frame clones and lacks some. The sample yields 90,000 to 100,000 clones, around 82% seen once. Sequencing was done on a sample of blood. The receptors were gathered from a man in his sixties in good health.

The chain uses TRBV3-1 (or the pseudogene TRBV3-2) and TRBJ1-2; D unclear. Germline V gives CDR1 LGHDT, CDR2 YNNKEL (reference sequence). This CDR3 region has 13 residues. V was cut by 4 bases and J by 6 bases, with 12 bases left in between. CDR3 sequence: CASSLVASDGYTF. CDR3 DNA sequence: TGTGCCAGCAGCCTAGTGGCGTCGGATGGCTACACCTTC.

V and J are TRBV20-1 and TRBJ2-1; 8 nucleotides agree with TRBD2. Germline CDR1 DFQATT, CDR2 SNEGSKA (reference sequence). The CDR3 sequence is 15 residues long. The trim removed 3 bases at V and 4 bases at J, leaving 8 bases unmatched. The CDR3 protein is CSASRSSGGYNEQFF. In nucleotides, the CDR3 is TGCAGTGCTAGTCGTTCCAGCGGGGGATACAATGAGCAGTTCTTC.

V is TRBV28 and J is TRBJ2-5, with TRBD1 identical over 10 bases. This CDR3 is built from 16 residues. V lost 5 bases and J lost 4; bases outside the gene matches: 10. The germline CDR1 and CDR2 sequences are MDHEN and SYDVKM. The CDR3 here is CASSPDRGRVGETQYF. CDR3 nucleotides: TGTGCCAGCAGTCCCGACAGGGGGCGAGTAGGAGAGACCCAGTACTTC.

V gene TRBV19 combines with J gene TRBJ2-3; D not certain. V was cut by 5 bases and J by 2 bases, with 11 bases left in between. Germline values: CDR1 LNHDA, CDR2 SQIVND (reference sequence). This CDR3 region has 14 residues. CDR3 bases: TGTGCCAGTAGTCCTTCTGGTAACACAGATACGCAGTATTTT. Residues: CASSPSGNTDTQYF. Variable domain in full (rest from reference TRBV19 and TRBJ2-3): DGGITQSPKYLFRKEGQNVTLSCEQNLNHDAMYWYRQDPGQGLRLIYYSQIVNDFQKGDIAEGYSVSREKKESFPLTVTSAQKNPTAFYLCASSPSGNTDTQYFGPGTRLTVL.

The chain recombines TRBV2 with TRBJ1-1; D gene unclear. The CDR3 is 14 amino acids. Trimming pared 4 bases from V and 8 bases from J, leaving 17 bases between. Looked up from germline, CDR1 is SNHLY and CDR2 is FYNNEI. CDR3 region: CASSALRGLPEAFF. The CDR3 coding sequence is TGTGCCAGCAGTGCATTAAGAGGGCTGCCCGAAGCTTTCTTT.

This clone was counted only a few times. The chain is built from TRBV10-3 and TRBJ1-5; D call uncertain. The length of the CDR3 is 13 residues. CDR1 is ENHRY, CDR2 SYGVKD, per germline. Trimming took 6 bases from V and 3 from J, leaving 9 bases between them. CDR3 in amino acids: CAISGGNNQPQHF. The CDR3 coding sequence is TGTGCCATCAGCGGCGGCAACAATCAGCCCCAGCATTTT.

The chain uses TRBV7-6 and TRBJ2-3, with TRBD2 matching 7 bases. The CDR3 contains 17 residues. Germline CDR1 reads SGHVS; CDR2 reads FNYEAQ. Germline trimming cut 8 bases from V and 1 base from J; bases unmatched to any gene: 15. CDR3 sequence (DNA): TGTGCCAGCCAGGGTCGTTACGGGAGGAGTGGCACAGATACGCAGTATTTT. This encodes CASQGRYGRSGTDTQYF.

The V call is TRBV6-5, the J call TRBJ1-1; a weak D match, TRBD1 (6 bases). The CDR3 contains 15 residues. Trimming cost V 6 bases and J 0 bases, with 14 bases left between them. CDR1 and CDR2 (germline): MNHEY, SVGAGI. The CDR3 sequence: CASSNGQLMNTEAFF. The CDR3, as DNA: TGTGCCAGCAGCAATGGACAGCTTATGAACACTGAAGCTTTCTTT.

This chain uses TRBV19 with TRBJ2-1; a possible D gene is TRBD2 (6 bases). CDR1 and CDR2 from the germline V gene are LNHDA and SQIVND (reference sequence). V lost 1 base and J 8 bases, leaving 15 bases between the germline ends. The CDR3 is 15 residues long. The CDR3 here is CASSIVSGESDEQFF. The CDR3 nucleotides read TGTGCCAGTAGTATAGTTTCGGGGGAATCGGATGAGCAGTTCTTC.

V and J are TRBV3-1 (or the pseudogene TRBV3-2) and TRBJ2-1; the match to TRBD2 covers 8 bases. V shed 6 bases, J shed 7 bases, and the junction held 8 bases outside the gene matches. There are 14 residues in the CDR3. CDR1 and CDR2 from the germline V gene are LGHDT and YNNKEL (reference sequence). The CDR3 bases are TGTGCCAGCAGACGTTCCGGGACTAGTAATGAGCAGTTCTTC. Amino acid sequence: CASRRSGTSNEQFF.

The J gene is TRBJ2-1, the V gene TRBV5-1; 8 bases are a match to TRBD2. The CDR3 loop spans 14 amino acids. The V gene end was trimmed by 2 bases and the J gene end by 5 bases; junction bases not matched to a gene: 3. Per germline, CDR1 SGHRS and CDR2 YFSETQ. The CDR3 DNA reads TGCGCCAGCAGCTTCATAGCGGGAAACAATGAGCAGTTCTTC. Protein sequence: CASSFIAGNNEQFF.

The chain links TRBV28 to TRBJ1-1; D not certain. V was shortened by 6 bases and J by 1 base, with 12 bases between the two germline ends. The CDR3 sequence is 14 residues long. Germline V CDR1 and CDR2: MDHEN, SYDVKM. The CDR3 DNA follows: TGTGCCAGCAGCCCGCTTGCGGGGAACACTGAAGCTTTCTTT. Its protein is CASSPLAGNTEAFF.

The rearrangement joins TRBV2 to TRBJ2-5; TRBD1 matches 10 bases. CDR3 length: 16 amino acids. The trim removed 0 bases at V and 4 bases at J, leaving 5 bases unmatched. Germline V gene sequence: CDR1 SNHLY, CDR2 FYNNEI. Here the CDR3 reads CASSEATGGLRETQYF. In DNA form, the CDR3 reads TGTGCCAGCAGTGAAGCGACAGGGGGCTTGAGAGAGACCCAGTACTTC.

The gene calls are TRBV5-6 and TRBJ1-1, with TRBD1 as a possible D gene (5 bases). Trimming left V 0 bases short and J 4 bases short, with 7 bases between. Per the germline V gene, CDR1 is SGHDT and CDR2 is YYEEEE. The CDR3 extends over 13 amino acids. CDR3 DNA sequence: TGTGCCAGCAGCTTGGCCGGGGCCACTGAAGCTTTCTTT. Encoded protein: CASSLAGATEAFF.

The V gene is TRBV5-1, the J gene TRBJ2-7; tentatively, D is TRBD2 (6 bases). The CDR3 has 12 amino acids. Trimming shortened V by 5 bases and J by 6 bases, and 12 bases separated the two germline ends. Germline CDR1 and CDR2: SGHRS and YFSETQ. CDR3 in DNA: TGCGCCAGCAGTCTCCCCGGGAGCGAGCAGTACTTC. Protein product: CASSLPGSEQYF.

The J gene is TRBJ2-1, the V gene TRBV30; no clear D. Looked up from germline, CDR1 is GTSNPN and CDR2 is SVGIG (reference sequence). V was pared by 0 bases and J by 2 bases, with 11 bases between. The CDR3 spans 15 residues. DNA for the CDR3: TGTGCCTGGAGTGTACTGAAGACCACCTACAATGAGCAGTTCTTC. Translating it yields CAWSVLKTTYNEQFF.